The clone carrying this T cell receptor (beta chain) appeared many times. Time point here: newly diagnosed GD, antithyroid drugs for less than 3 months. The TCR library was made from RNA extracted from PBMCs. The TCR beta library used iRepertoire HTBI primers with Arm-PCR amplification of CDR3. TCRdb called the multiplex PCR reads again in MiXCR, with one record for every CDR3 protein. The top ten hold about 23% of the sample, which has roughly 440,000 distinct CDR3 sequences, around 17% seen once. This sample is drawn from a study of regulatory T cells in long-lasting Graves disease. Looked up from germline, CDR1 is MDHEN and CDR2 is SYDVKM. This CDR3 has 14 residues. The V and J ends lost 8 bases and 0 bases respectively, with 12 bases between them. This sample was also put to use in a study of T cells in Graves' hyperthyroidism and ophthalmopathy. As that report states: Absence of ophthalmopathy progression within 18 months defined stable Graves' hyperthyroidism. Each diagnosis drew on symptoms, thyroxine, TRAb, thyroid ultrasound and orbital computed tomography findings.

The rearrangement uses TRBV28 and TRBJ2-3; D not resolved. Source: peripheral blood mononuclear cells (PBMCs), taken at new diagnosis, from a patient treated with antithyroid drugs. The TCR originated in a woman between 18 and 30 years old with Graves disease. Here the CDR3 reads CASGPHDSTDTQYF. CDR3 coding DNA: TGTGCCAGCGGCCCCCACGACAGCACAGATACGCAGTATTTT.